The 18 T cell receptor beta chains in this list originate from one sample, sequenced in a study of cytomegalovirus exposure and HLA in healthy donors. PCR amplification relied on 60 Vbeta primers (plus 13 Jbeta primers). Libraries were prepared by immunoSEQ multiplex PCR; TCRdb keeps only in-frame clonotypes and omits some of them. Of under 150,000 clones in the sample, approximately 80% are singletons; the top ten hold approximately 4%. Sequencing was performed on PBMCs. The receptor set was obtained from a man aged 30 to 39 in good health and CMV-seropositive.

This clone appeared a single time. The chain recombines TRBV9 with TRBJ1-1; D perhaps matches TRBD1 (5 bases). This CDR3 is built from 13 residues. V shed 0 bases and J shed 9 bases, with 12 bases lying between them. Germline V gene sequence: CDR1 SGDLS, CDR2 YYNGEE. As DNA, the CDR3 is TGTGCCAGCAGCGTAGCAGACAGACTCCAAGCTTTCTTT. This gives the protein CASSVADRLQAFF. Full variable domain (rest looked up from reference TRBV9 and TRBJ1-1): DSGVTQTPKHLITATGQRVTLRCSPRSGDLSVYWYQQSLDQGLQFLIQYYNGEERAKGNILERFSAQQFPDLHSELNLSSLELGDSALYFCASSVADRLQAFFGQGTRLTVV.

This clone turned up a few times. The genes are TRBV5-4 and TRBJ1-3; D might be TRBD1 (6 bases). There are 14 residues in the CDR3. The germline V gene encodes CDR1 SGHNT and CDR2 YYREEE (reference sequence). The V and J ends lost 3 bases and 8 bases respectively, with 15 bases between them. The CDR3 region has the DNA TGTGCCAGCAGCTGGACAGCTCGGGGAGACACCATATATTTT. Its translation is CASSWTARGDTIYF.

V and J are TRBV5-4 and TRBJ2-5, with D perhaps TRBD2 (6 bases). Judging by the DNA end, TRBJ2-7 fits better; the J call may be wrong. Germline V lookup: CDR1 SGHNT, CDR2 YYREEE (reference sequence). This CDR3 region has 15 residues. Here the CDR3 DNA reads TGTGCCAGCAGCTTGGGCCCTGGGGACTTCTACGAGCAGTACTTC. This sequence encodes CASSLGPGDFYEQYF.

The rearrangement joins TRBV2 to TRBJ1-2; D uncertain. Per the germline V gene, CDR1 is SNHLY and CDR2 is FYNNEI. CDR3 length equals 16 residues. V lost 3 bases, J lost 3 bases, and 17 bases lay in between. The CDR3 DNA sequence: TGTGCCAGCAGTGATGGGGAGGGTACATGGTACTATGGCTACACCTTC. Protein: CASSDGEGTWYYGYTF.

The V gene is TRBV29-1, the J gene TRBJ2-3; 9 positions agree with TRBD2. Germline CDR1 is SQVTM and CDR2 is ANQGSEA. The CDR3 is 15 amino acids. J was trimmed by 3 bases and V by 4 bases; bases with no gene match: 8. For the CDR3, the DNA is TGCAGCGTTGTCCCCTTAGCGGGAGAAACAGATACGCAGTATTTT. Its protein is CSVVPLAGETDTQYF.

The sample holds one count of this clone. This chain's CDR3 is CASSETVNQPQHF. CDR3 coding DNA: TGTGCCAGCAGTGAAACAGTAAATCAGCCCCAGCATTTT. The genes are TRBV6-1 and TRBJ1-5, with unresolved D. CDR1 and CDR2 (germline): MNHNS, SASEGT. V was shortened by 2 bases and J by 4 bases, with 6 bases between the two germline ends. This CDR3 is 13 amino acids long.

This clone was counted only a few times. The chain employs TRBV19 and TRBJ2-3, with 13 bases lining up with TRBD2. Losses at the gene ends were 6 bases for V and 11 bases for J; bases not matched to a gene: 5. Germline CDR1 reads LNHDA; CDR2 reads SQIVND (reference sequence). The CDR3 totals 13 residues. Written as DNA, the CDR3 is TGTGCCAGTAGCCCTTGGACTAGCGGGGGGCAGTATTTT. It encodes CASSPWTSGGQYF.

This clone was seen only once. The CDR3 spells CASSSTGGRGGTTYNEQFF. The CDR3 coding sequence is TGTGCCAGCAGCTCCACAGGGGGCCGGGGCGGGACAACCTACAATGAGCAGTTCTTC. The V call is TRBV7-2, the J call TRBJ2-1; TRBD1 matches at 9 bases. V lost 4 bases and J lost 2; bases outside the gene matches: 15. CDR1 and CDR2 (germline): SGHTA, FQGNSA. This CDR3 spans 19 amino acids.

This clone appeared a single time. This chain links TRBV9 with TRBJ2-6; no reliable D call. Trimming stripped 0 bases from V and 2 bases from J, with 6 bases between. In germline, CDR1 is SGDLS, CDR2 YYNGEE. The CDR3 covers 15 residues. The CDR3 coding sequence is TGTGCCAGCAGCGTAGCTGAGACTGGGGCCAACGTCCTGACTTTC. Protein sequence: CASSVAETGANVLTF. Full variable domain (rest looked up from reference TRBV9 and TRBJ2-6): DSGVTQTPKHLITATGQRVTLRCSPRSGDLSVYWYQQSLDQGLQFLIQYYNGEERAKGNILERFSAQQFPDLHSELNLSSLELGDSALYFCASSVAETGANVLTFGAGSRLTVL.

J is TRBJ2-1 and V is TRBV7-9; D may be TRBD1 (6 bases). V was shortened by 1 base and J by 13 bases, with 8 bases between the two germline ends. Germline values: CDR1 SEHNR, CDR2 FQNEAQ (reference sequence). The CDR3 has 11 residues. CDR3 in DNA: TGTGCCAGCAGCTTAGGACAGGTACAGTTCTTC. Translation: CASSLGQVQFF.

The gene calls are TRBV10-3 and TRBJ2-5; 8 nucleotides align to TRBD1. The germline gives CDR1 ENHRY, CDR2 SYGVKD. The length of the CDR3 is 14 residues. V dropped 6 bases and J dropped 5; count of bases not matched to a gene: 8. CDR3 sequence reads: CAIRGAGGAETQYF. Here the CDR3 DNA reads TGTGCCATCAGGGGGGCAGGGGGCGCTGAGACCCAGTACTTC.

This sequence joins TRBV5-4 and TRBJ2-1; 8 bases map to TRBD2. CDR1 is SGHNT, CDR2 YYREEE, per germline (reference sequence). V trimming: 1 base; J trimming: 5 bases; junction bases outside the gene matches: 5. The CDR3 is 15 amino acids. Written as DNA, the CDR3 is TGTGCCAGCAGCTTGAGAACTAGCGGCAACAATGAGCAGTTCTTC. Translation gives CASSLRTSGNNEQFF.

The V gene is TRBV11-3, the J gene TRBJ1-1, with D perhaps TRBD1 (5 bases). V dropped 3 bases and J dropped 1 base, with 9 bases sitting between them. The CDR3 is made up of 14 amino acids. Germline V gives CDR1 SGHNT, CDR2 YENEEA. The CDR3, as DNA: TGTGCCAGCAGCTTTTCAGGACAGAACACTGAAGCTTTCTTT. Protein: CASSFSGQNTEAFF.

The chain carries TRBV6-1 and TRBJ2-5; 13 bases map to TRBD2. Trimming at V came to 8 bases and at J to 8 bases, leaving 11 bases not matched to a gene. The CDR3 sequence is 15 residues long. Germline assignment: CDR1 MNHNS and CDR2 SASEGT. CDR3 coding DNA: TGTGCCAGCGGGAGGGGACTAGCGGGGAGCCCCACCCAGTACTTC. Its translation: CASGRGLAGSPTQYF.

The chain joins TRBV5-1 to TRBJ2-1; 8 bases map to TRBD2. V lost 2 bases and J lost 7; bases outside the gene matches: 8. The CDR3 contains 15 residues. Germline CDR1 is SGHRS and CDR2 is YFSETQ. The DNA of the CDR3 is TGCGCCAGCAGCTTCCGGCGGGGGGCCTCTAATGAGCAGTTCTTC. It yields the protein CASSFRRGASNEQFF. Filled out from reference TRBV5-1 and TRBJ2-1, the complete variable domain reads KAGVTQTPRYLIKTRGQQVTLSCSPISGHRSVSWYQQTPGQGLQFLFEYFSETQRNKGNFPGRFSGRQFSNSRSEMNVSTLELGDSALYLCASSFRRGASNEQFFGPGTRLTVL.

V and J are TRBV30 and TRBJ2-2, with D possibly matching TRBD2 (5 bases). V lost 8 bases and J lost 4, with 14 bases in between. CDR1 and CDR2 from the germline V gene are GTSNPN and SVGIG (reference sequence). The CDR3 sequence is 13 residues long. The CDR3 DNA reads TGTGCCCAATCGGGGAGCGCCACCGGGGAGCTGTTTTTT. Translated, it gives CAQSGSATGELFF.

The rearrangement joins TRBV4-1 to TRBJ1-1, with TRBD1 identical over 7 bases. After removal of 1 base from V and 1 base from J, the junction contained 3 bases not matched to a gene. Germline V CDR1 and CDR2: MGHRA, YSYEKL. CDR3 length equals 15 residues. CDR3 bases: TGCGCCAGCAGCCAAGGGACAGGATGGAACACTGAAGCTTTCTTT. Amino acid sequence: CASSQGTGWNTEAFF.

The chain uses TRBV2 and TRBJ1-2; no definite D call. The CDR3 totals 14 residues. Per the germline V gene, CDR1 is SNHLY and CDR2 is FYNNEI. V lost 1 base to trimming and J lost 4 bases, with 10 bases between them. The DNA for the CDR3 is TGTGCCAGCAGTGAAGACGAGGGTCGCTATGGCTACACCTTC. Its protein product is CASSEDEGRYGYTF. Drawing the rest from reference TRBV2 and TRBJ1-2, the complete variable domain is EPEVTQTPSHQVTQMGQEVILRCVPISNHLYFYWYRQILGQKVEFLVSFYNNEISEKSEIFDDQFSVERPDGSNFTLKIRSTKLEDSAMYFCASSEDEGRYGYTFGSGTRLTVV.